The clone carrying this T cell receptor (beta chain) was found a few times. Its antigen is currently unknown. This sample is part of a study of cytomegalovirus exposure and HLA in healthy donors. The primer mix had 60 Vbeta and 13 Jbeta primers. The data were produced by immunoSEQ multiplex PCR, yet TCRdb's version contains in-frame clones alone and is incomplete. This repertoire shows about 140,000 clones, less than 9.5% found once; its top ten account for over 1.5%. The study's findings and limits: Among TCR beta chains, those listed as cytomegalovirus-associated numbered some 170. In an earlier analysis, about 87% or about 30%: the productive usage of most TCR beta V segments. Fewer N-insertions than the approximately 700-donor mean were reportedly shown by an Asian-associated ancestry cluster in a later analysis. A few chains tied to CMV proved CMV antigen-specific in vitro.

Material for sequencing was PBMCs. The receptor was isolated from a male donor in good health and CMV-seronegative.

The CDR3 DNA sequence: TGTGCCAGCAGTGAGCCCGGGACAGGGACCTACGAGCAGTACTTC. Protein sequence: CASSEPGTGTYEQYF. The V gene is TRBV25-1, the J gene TRBJ2-7; 9 bases match TRBD1. CDR3 length: 15 amino acids. The J segment lost 2 bases and the V segment lost 3 bases, leaving 5 bases of the junction unmatched. Germline CDR1 MGHDK, CDR2 SYGVNS.